These 2 T cell receptor beta chains were sequenced from one sample in a study of long-term antiretroviral therapy in people with HIV. Version v3.0 of the immunoSEQ assay was performed at survey level. TCRdb's copy holds only in-frame clones and misses some; the assay was immunoSEQ multiplex PCR. The data show roughly 34,000 clones, with roughly 83% seen just once and more than 3% held by the top ten. Source: unsorted PBMCs, taken 1.9 years after starting antiretroviral therapy. These receptors were taken from a man aged 18 to 35 with HIV.

The gene calls are TRBV18 and TRBJ1-1; D uncertain. Germline assignment: CDR1 KGHSH and CDR2 LQKENI. Trimming took off 2 bases at V and 0 bases at J, with 4 bases between the two ends. This CDR3 has 13 amino acids. The CDR3 spells CASSPNLNTEAFF. The CDR3, as DNA: TGTGCCAGCTCACCAAACTTGAACACTGAAGCTTTCTTT.

With respect to this clone: Additional DNA sequences in this sample encode the identical CDR3. The V and J genes are TRBV28 and TRBJ1-5; a possible D gene is TRBD1 (5 bases). CDR3 length: 13 amino acids. Germline lookup yields CDR1 MDHEN and CDR2 SYDVKM. V lost 6 bases and J lost 1, with 7 bases in between. The CDR3 loop reads CASRGASNQPQHF. CDR3 DNA: TGTGCCAGCAGAGGGGCGAGCAATCAGCCCCAGCATTTT.